The following is a TCR beta chain sequence with its context. Its antigen remains unidentified. V was pared by 4 bases and J by 0 bases, with 16 bases between. The CDR3 totals 16 residues. From germline, CDR1 is SGHRS and CDR2 YFSETQ. This record comes from a study of shared clonotypes between healthy human individuals. At the level of the study: Sampling drew on donors who were two women and a few men aged 18 to 49. Study outcomes and limitations: Sampling covered blood only; tissue repertoires likely differ. In a few donors, approximately 5% of naive CD4 clonotypes appeared in common.

The genomic DNA of each subset was split evenly across several immunoSEQ plates. The protocol was immunoSEQ multiplex PCR, while the TCRdb copy is restricted to in-frame clones and leaves out a portion. The table shows about 1.1 million clones, with 77% occurring only once. This receptor was identified in a man younger than 35 in good health. Some clones in this sample may be carry-over from other donors' samples. The V call is TRBV5-1, the J call TRBJ1-2; D might be TRBD1 (5 bases). Specimen: memory CD4+ T cells from PBMCs. This sample's subset: CD45RA-negative fraction. The CDR3 DNA reads TGCGCCAGCAGCCAAGGAGGAGGGGCTTCTAACTATGGCTACACCTTC. Encoded protein: CASSQGGGASNYGYTF.